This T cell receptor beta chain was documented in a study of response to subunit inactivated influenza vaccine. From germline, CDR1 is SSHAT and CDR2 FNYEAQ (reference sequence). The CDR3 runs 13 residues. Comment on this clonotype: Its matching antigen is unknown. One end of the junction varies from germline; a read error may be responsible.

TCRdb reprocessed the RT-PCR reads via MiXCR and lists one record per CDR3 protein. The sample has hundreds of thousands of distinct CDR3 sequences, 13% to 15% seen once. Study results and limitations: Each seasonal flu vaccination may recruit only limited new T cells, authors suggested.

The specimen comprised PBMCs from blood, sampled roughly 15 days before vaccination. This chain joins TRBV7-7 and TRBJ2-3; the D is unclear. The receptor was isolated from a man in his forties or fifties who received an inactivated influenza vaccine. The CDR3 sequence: CASSITPDGAQYF. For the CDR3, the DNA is TGTGCTAGCAGCATTACGCCGGATGGGGCGCAGTATTTT.